The 24 T cell receptor beta chains in this list originate from one sample, sequenced in a study of blood T cell repertoires in COVID-19. Profiling relied on immunoSEQ multiplex PCR, and the TCRdb table lists in-frame clones only, not all of them. This sample has around 250,000 clones, with approximately 88% found just once. Sequenced: PBMCs or T cells enriched from blood (not recorded which). Receptors were obtained from a woman in her forties who had been exposed to COVID-19.

The chain carries TRBV7-8 and TRBJ1-6; the match to TRBD1 covers 7 bases. The V gene end was trimmed by 4 bases and the J gene end by 6 bases; junction bases not matched to a gene: 6. Per the germline V gene, CDR1 is SGHVS and CDR2 is FQNEAQ. The CDR3 sequence is 15 residues long. The CDR3, as DNA: TGTGCCAGCAGCTACAGGGGACACCCTAATTCACCCCTCCACTTT. This sequence encodes CASSYRGHPNSPLHF.

This chain uses TRBV19 with TRBJ2-7, with 11 bases fitting TRBD1. With 4 bases clipped from V and 2 bases from J, the junction kept 4 bases outside the gene matches. CDR1 LNHDA and CDR2 SQIVND come from the germline V gene (reference sequence). This CDR3 contains 15 residues. The CDR3: CASSKPGQGAYEQYF. DNA of the CDR3: TGTGCCAGTAGTAAGCCGGGACAGGGGGCCTACGAGCAGTACTTC.

V gene TRBV11-2 combines with J gene TRBJ1-2; weak D call: TRBD1 (6 bases). The CDR3 loop spans 17 amino acids. CDR1 is SGHAT and CDR2 is FQNNGV in the germline V gene. V was trimmed by 5 bases and J by 8 bases, leaving 27 bases between them. The CDR3 DNA reads as TGTGCCAGCAGCCTAGTGGGACACCGTAGAGGGAATGAAGGCTACACCTTC. Protein product: CASSLVGHRRGNEGYTF.

The rearrangement joins TRBV2 to TRBJ2-2; possibly TRBD2 for D (6 bases). The CDR3 has 13 residues. Germline V gene sequence: CDR1 SNHLY, CDR2 FYNNEI. The ends were cut back, 7 bases at V and 7 bases at J, with 13 bases in the middle. The CDR3 loop reads CASKVGGDGELFF. The DNA of the CDR3 is TGTGCCAGCAAGGTGGGCGGGGACGGGGAGCTGTTTTTT.

This clone was seen more than once but under ten times. The chain uses TRBV6-5 and TRBJ1-2; D gene uncertain. Germline assignment: CDR1 MNHEY and CDR2 SVGAGI. The CDR3 runs 12 residues. V shed 4 bases and J shed 5 bases, with 8 bases lying between them. The CDR3 coding sequence is TGTGCCAGCAGTTCGGGTTTTTATGGCTACACCTTC. Protein sequence: CASSSGFYGYTF.

The chain employs TRBV19 and TRBJ1-1; the D is unclear. This CDR3 contains 14 residues. V lost 3 bases and J 11 bases, leaving 19 bases between the germline ends. Germline-derived CDR1 and CDR2 are LNHDA and SQIVND (reference sequence). The CDR3 DNA follows: TGTGCCAGTAGTATTCACCCTGCCGAGGTTGTGGCTTTCTTT. Translating it yields CASSIHPAEVVAFF.

The chain employs TRBV4-3 and TRBJ1-2; 7 bases line up with TRBD1. There are 15 residues in the CDR3. Looked up from germline, CDR1 is LGHNA and CDR2 is YSLEER. Trimming removed 7 bases from V and 4 bases from J; junction bases left unmatched: 12. The CDR3 reads CASNPLAGQIYGYTF. DNA of the CDR3: TGCGCCAGCAATCCACTCGCGGGACAGATCTATGGCTACACCTTC.

This clone was recorded a few times. The V gene is TRBV7-3, the J gene TRBJ2-3; TRBD1 matches at 8 bases. CDR3 size: 13 residues. Germline V gene lookup returns CDR1 SGHTA and CDR2 FQGTGA. V lost 3 bases and J lost 5; bases outside the gene matches: 1. CDR3 loop: CASSLDREDTQYF. CDR3 in DNA: TGTGCCAGCAGCTTGGACAGGGAAGATACGCAGTATTTT.

The rearrangement links TRBV7-9 to TRBJ2-1; 10 bases agree with TRBD2. Per germline, CDR1 SEHNR and CDR2 FQNEAQ (reference sequence). After removal of 0 bases from V and 8 bases from J, the junction contained 7 bases not matched to a gene. The CDR3 runs 16 residues. The CDR3, as DNA: TGTGCCAGCAGCTTAGCGCTGGCTAGCGGGAGACATGAGCAGTTCTTC. Residues: CASSLALASGRHEQFF. Based on the CDR3 plus reference TRBV7-9 and TRBJ2-1, the full variable domain is DTGVSQNPRHKITKRGQNVTFRCDPISEHNRLYWYRQTLGQGPEFLTYFQNEAQLEKSRLLSDRFSAERPKGSFSTLEIQRTEQGDSAMYLCASSLALASGRHEQFFGPGTRLTVL.

The chain uses TRBV7-6 and TRBJ2-1; D is perhaps TRBD2 (5 bases). This CDR3 has 16 residues. Germline V CDR1 and CDR2: SGHVS, FNYEAQ. V was shortened by 4 bases and J by 0 bases, with 13 bases between the two germline ends. For the CDR3, the DNA is TGTGCCAGCAGCTCCCCCGAGCGGCGCTCCTACAATGAGCAGTTCTTC. Protein: CASSSPERRSYNEQFF.

This clone was detected only a few times. V usage is TRBV7-8 and J usage is TRBJ1-1, with D tentatively TRBD1 (5 bases). Trimming removed 5 bases at V and 8 bases at J, with 9 bases between. CDR3 length: 11 amino acids. The V gene's germline CDR1 is SGHVS and CDR2 FQNEAQ. CDR3 loop: CASSPPGEAFF. The CDR3 DNA reads as TGTGCCAGCAGCCCCCCAGGGGAAGCTTTCTTT.

The chain carries TRBV2 and TRBJ1-6; weak D call: TRBD1 (5 bases). The CDR3 consists of 14 residues. Trimming removed 8 bases at V and 7 bases at J, with 15 bases between. Looked up from germline, CDR1 is SNHLY and CDR2 is FYNNEI. This CDR3 is CASQTLKGNSPLHF. The CDR3 region has the DNA TGTGCCAGCCAGACTTTAAAGGGGAATTCACCCCTCCACTTT.

The rearrangement links TRBV29-1 to TRBJ2-2, with 7 nucleotides matching TRBD2. Germline values: CDR1 SQVTM, CDR2 ANQGSEA. The CDR3 is 11 amino acids. J was trimmed by 8 bases and V by 7 bases; bases with no gene match: 4. The CDR3 here is CSGRERGELFF. DNA of the CDR3: TGCAGCGGGCGGGAGCGGGGGGAGCTGTTTTTT.

This chain connects TRBV7-6 to TRBJ1-2, with D hard to call. V was cut by 5 bases and J by 5 bases, with 12 bases left in between. The germline V gene has CDR1 SGHVS and CDR2 FNYEAQ. This CDR3 is 13 amino acids long. CDR3 nucleotides: TGTGCCAGCAGCCCATTCGGTTATTATGGCTACACCTTC. As protein: CASSPFGYYGYTF.

The rearrangement uses TRBV6-1 and TRBJ1-3, with a possible D match to TRBD1 (5 bases). There are 17 residues in the CDR3. Per germline, CDR1 MNHNS and CDR2 SASEGT. V was clipped by 4 bases and J by 4 bases, with 20 bases between them. CDR3 coding DNA: TGTGCCAGCAGTGGCACCCCGGGACTTGCGGACGGAAACACCATATATTTT. It codes for CASSGTPGLADGNTIYF.

The V call is TRBV7-9, the J call TRBJ1-4; no definite D call. The V end was cut by 3 bases, the J end by 4 bases, with 9 bases between. The CDR3 contains 14 residues. Germline V lookup: CDR1 SEHNR, CDR2 FQNEAQ (reference sequence). This CDR3 reads CASSFGSDNEKLFF. CDR3 sequence (DNA): TGTGCCAGCAGCTTCGGGTCAGATAATGAAAAACTGTTTTTT.

This rearrangement joins TRBV5-1 to TRBJ2-1; 9 bases agree with TRBD2. Germline V gives CDR1 SGHRS, CDR2 YFSETQ. Trimming took 0 bases from V and 3 from J; bases not matched to a gene: 4. The CDR3 consists of 16 residues. The CDR3 loop is CASSLVGSGGYNEQFF. The CDR3 DNA reads as TGCGCCAGCAGCTTGGTCGGTAGCGGGGGCTACAATGAGCAGTTCTTC.

This chain joins TRBV25-1 and TRBJ2-4; perhaps TRBD1 as D (6 bases). CDR1 is MGHDK, CDR2 SYGVNS, per germline. V lost 2 bases, J lost 7 bases, and 12 bases lay in between. CDR3 length equals 14 residues. The CDR3 reads CASSEHRDTNIQYF. CDR3 bases: TGTGCCAGCAGTGAACACCGGGACACTAACATTCAGTACTTC.

This rearrangement joins TRBV12-3 or TRBV12-4 to TRBJ1-2, with 8 bases fitting TRBD1. The CDR3 sequence is 13 residues long. J was trimmed by 8 bases and V by 6 bases; bases with no gene match: 8. CDR3 sequence (DNA): TGTGCCAGCAGACAGGGGGGAAGTGGAGGCTACACCTTC. Translation: CASRQGGSGGYTF.

The chain links TRBV25-1 to TRBJ2-5, with 9 bases lining up with TRBD1. The germline CDR1 and CDR2 sequences are MGHDK and SYGVNS. V dropped 4 bases and J dropped 2; count of bases not matched to a gene: 2. The CDR3 sequence is 14 residues long. In DNA, the CDR3 is TGTGCCAGCAGTGCCGGGACAGGGCAAGAGACCCAGTACTTC. It yields the protein CASSAGTGQETQYF. The variable domain in full, with the rest retrieved from reference TRBV25-1 and TRBJ2-5, is EADIYQTPRYLVIGTGKKITLECSQTMGHDKMYWYQQDPGMELHLIHYSYGVNSTEKGDLSSESTVSRIRTEHFPLTLESARPSHTSQYLCASSAGTGQETQYFGPGTRLLVL.

J is TRBJ2-1 and V is TRBV4-2; 8 bases map to TRBD1. V was clipped by 4 bases and J by 7 bases; unmatched bases: 9. The length of the CDR3 is 15 residues. Germline V gene sequence: CDR1 LGHNA, CDR2 YNFKEQ. CDR3 nucleotide sequence: TGTGCCAGCAGCCCCGGTCAGGGGGCGCGTAATGAGCAGTTCTTC. Translated: CASSPGQGARNEQFF.

The J gene is TRBJ2-5, the V gene TRBV9; 8 bases map to TRBD1. The CDR3 is made up of 15 amino acids. Germline values: CDR1 SGDLS, CDR2 YYNGEE. Trimming took 4 bases from V and 2 from J; bases not matched to a gene: 7. The CDR3 reads CASSTRQGWQETQYF. CDR3 coding DNA: TGTGCCAGCAGCACCCGACAGGGGTGGCAAGAGACCCAGTACTTC.

The CDR3 nucleotides read TGCAGCGTTTATAGCACCACCGGGGAGCTGTTTTTT. It translates to CSVYSTTGELFF. The chain is built from TRBV29-1 and TRBJ2-2; D remains unclear. The length of the CDR3 is 12 residues. CDR1 SQVTM and CDR2 ANQGSEA come from the germline V gene. V gave up 5 bases and J gave up 4 bases, with 8 bases separating them.

This clone appeared a few times. J is TRBJ1-2 and V is TRBV12-3 or TRBV12-4; D not certain. Trimming pared 1 base from V and 2 bases from J, leaving 5 bases between. The CDR3 contains 13 residues. In DNA form, the CDR3 reads TGTGCCAGCAGTTTAGAACTAAACTATGGCTACACCTTC. Protein sequence: CASSLELNYGYTF.